The next 5 T cell receptor beta chains were all read from a single sample in a study of CD8 T cells in ankylosing spondylitis. One entry per CDR3 protein results from TCRdb running MiXCR on the 5' RACE reads. The sample comprises about 800,000 distinct CDR3 sequences, 10% to 15% of which are singletons, and 0.51% rests with the top ten. Study results and limitations: A motif of seven or eight highly homologous TCR beta variants was seen as apparently characteristic of ankylosing spondylitis blood.

These receptors' targets are unknown. The sequencing sample was made of blood, either unsorted or a sorted T cell fraction (not recorded which). These receptor sequences come from a male donor with ankylosing spondylitis.

This clonotype has a handful of counts. The rearrangement joins TRBV5-1 to TRBJ2-7; perhaps D is TRBD1 or TRBD2 (6 bases each). Trimming removed 1 base at V and 5 bases at J, with 19 bases between. Germline loops: CDR1 SGHRS, CDR2 YFSETQ. CDR3 length equals 16 residues. The CDR3 nucleotides are TGCGCCAGCAGCTTGTCTCACCCGGGGGCTGGAAACGAGCAGTACTTC. It is translated as CASSLSHPGAGNEQYF.

V usage is TRBV5-1 and J usage is TRBJ2-5; 10 nucleotides agree with TRBD1. This CDR3 is 15 amino acids long. J gave up 4 bases and V 3 bases, and 6 bases lay outside the gene matches. The germline CDR1 and CDR2 sequences are SGHRS and YFSETQ. The CDR3 DNA sequence: TGCGCCAGCAGCTGGGGACAGGGGACTTCAGAGACCCAGTACTTC. It translates to CASSWGQGTSETQYF.

This clonotype has just a few counts. This chain links TRBV7-2 with TRBJ2-3; 13 positions match TRBD2. Germline V gives CDR1 SGHTA, CDR2 FQGNSA. The V segment lost 5 bases and the J segment 12 bases; nucleotides outside the gene matches: 8. This CDR3 has 14 amino acids. This CDR3 is CASSVTSGRRSQYF. Written as DNA, the CDR3 is TGTGCCAGCAGCGTGACTAGCGGGAGGAGGTCCCAGTATTTT.

This clonotype occurred a few times. This chain uses TRBV7-6 with TRBJ2-5, with D hard to call. Looked up from germline, CDR1 is SGHVS and CDR2 is FNYEAQ. This CDR3 contains 14 residues. The V and J ends lost 0 bases and 8 bases respectively, with 13 bases between them. The CDR3 bases are TGTGCCAGCAGCTTAGCGGGCCCTGGCGTAACCCAGTACTTC. It is translated as CASSLAGPGVTQYF.

The genes are TRBV3-1 and TRBJ2-1, with D possibly TRBD2 on 5 matching bases. Trimming removed 3 bases from V and 2 bases from J, with 11 bases in between. Germline CDR1 and CDR2: LGHDT and YNNKEL (reference sequence). The CDR3 has 15 amino acids. The CDR3 nucleotides read TGTGCCAGCAGCCACGAACTCGGGACCTACAATGAGCAGTTCTTC. This gives the protein CASSHELGTYNEQFF.